Listed below are T cell receptor beta chains from one sample, sequenced in a study of cytomegalovirus exposure and HLA in healthy donors. Sequencing used immunoSEQ multiplex PCR; TCRdb keeps in-frame clones, though not all of them. The sample has 110,000 to 150,000 clones; approximately 79% are singletons. Sequencing used PBMCs. The receptors shown here come from a woman aged 30 to 39 in good health and CMV-seronegative. CDR3s leave out the opening cysteine and the closing phenylalanine or tryptophan. Each record gives: clone size, D gene, J gene, V gene, CDR3 protein. The D gene is left open where the match is weak. Size is omitted from some rows. Given values are once, few, many or a class for expanded clones.

few,TRBD1,TRBJ2-7,TRBV10-3,AISEPQGASYEQY
-,-,TRBJ1-1,TRBV5-4,ASSRGEGGNDEAF
once,-,TRBJ1-2,TRBV7-9,ASIQGTALRLYGYT
-,-,TRBJ1-1,TRBV6-4,ASSAGKNTEAF
-,TRBD2,TRBJ2-1,TRBV11-1,ASSLQDGGDPLDEQF
-,-,TRBJ1-6,TRBV7-3,ASSSGQTYNSPLH
-,TRBD1,TRBJ1-2,TRBV7-8,ASSEDRVEGYT
-,-,TRBJ1-3,TRBV5-6,ASSFRVAGNTIY
-,-,TRBJ2-5,TRBV7-9,ASSLTGFIETQY
-,TRBD1,TRBJ2-3,TRBV7-8,ASRLTGGTGATDTQY
-,-,TRBJ2-7,TRBV5-7,ASSDGTHKLGPNYEQY
-,-,TRBJ1-2,TRBV5-8,ASSIRGGSGYT
-,TRBD1,TRBJ1-1,TRBV7-3,ASSLTGQMNTEAF
once,TRBD1,TRBJ2-1,TRBV5-1,ASSYPQGAEGVEQF
-,TRBD1,TRBJ1-1,TRBV11-2,ASSPPAGQLNTEAF
-,-,TRBJ2-7,TRBV19,ASSPTGFEQY
-,TRBD1,TRBJ2-6,TRBV29-1,SVLRDRENLGANVLT
-,TRBD1,TRBJ2-7,TRBV9,ASSDGRGSDEQY
-,-,TRBJ1-5,TRBV4-3,ASSQDAGGRGQPQH
few,TRBD1,TRBJ1-1,TRBV27,ASSPYAGVAGGTEAF
few,-,TRBJ2-7,TRBV27,ASSFGQGYEQY
-,TRBD1,TRBJ1-2,TRBV27,ASSPLDRGANYGYT
-,-,TRBJ1-1,TRBV7-9,ASSYGLGLNTEAF
-,TRBD2,TRBJ2-7,TRBV7-8,ASSITGTSGYEQY